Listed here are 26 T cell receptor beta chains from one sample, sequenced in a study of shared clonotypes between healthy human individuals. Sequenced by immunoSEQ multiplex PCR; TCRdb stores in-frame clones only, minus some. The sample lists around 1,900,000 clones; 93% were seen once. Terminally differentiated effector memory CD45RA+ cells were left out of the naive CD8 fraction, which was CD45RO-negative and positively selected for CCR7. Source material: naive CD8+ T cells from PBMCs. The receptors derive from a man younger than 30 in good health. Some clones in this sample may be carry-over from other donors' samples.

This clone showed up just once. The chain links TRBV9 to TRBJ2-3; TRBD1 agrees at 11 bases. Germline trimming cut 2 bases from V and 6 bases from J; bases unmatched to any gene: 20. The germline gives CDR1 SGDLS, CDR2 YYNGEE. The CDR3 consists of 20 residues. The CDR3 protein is CASSVPQTKPGQGDPDTQYF. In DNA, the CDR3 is TGTGCCAGCAGCGTCCCGCAGACAAAACCGGGACAGGGGGACCCTGATACGCAGTATTTT.

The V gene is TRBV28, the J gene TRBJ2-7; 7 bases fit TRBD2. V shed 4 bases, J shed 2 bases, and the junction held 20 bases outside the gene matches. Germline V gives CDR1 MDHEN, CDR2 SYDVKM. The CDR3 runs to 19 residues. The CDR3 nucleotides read TGTGCCAGCAGTTGGTTGAGTATTACGGCGGGAGCTGCGCCCTACGAGCAGTACTTC. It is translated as CASSWLSITAGAAPYEQYF.

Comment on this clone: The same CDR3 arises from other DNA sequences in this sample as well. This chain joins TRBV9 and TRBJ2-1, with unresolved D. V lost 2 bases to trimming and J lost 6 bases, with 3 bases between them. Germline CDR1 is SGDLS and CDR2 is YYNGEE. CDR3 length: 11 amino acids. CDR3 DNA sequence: TGTGCCAGCAGCGTCTCCAATGAGCAGTTCTTC. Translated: CASSVSNEQFF.

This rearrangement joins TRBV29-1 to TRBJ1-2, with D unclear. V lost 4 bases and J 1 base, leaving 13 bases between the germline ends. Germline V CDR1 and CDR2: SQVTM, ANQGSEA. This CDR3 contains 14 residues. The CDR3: CSVASEGHNYGYTF. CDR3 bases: TGCAGCGTTGCCTCAGAGGGCCATAACTATGGCTACACCTTC.

CDR3 in DNA: TGTGCCAGCAGTTTTCAGGCGGGAGTTGTCCACAATGAGCAGTTCTTC. Protein product: CASSFQAGVVHNEQFF. This chain joins TRBV28 and TRBJ2-1; 7 nucleotides agree with TRBD2. V gave up 3 bases and J gave up 5 bases; unmatched junction bases: 10. The CDR3 is 16 residues long. Per the germline V gene, CDR1 is MDHEN and CDR2 is SYDVKM.

CDR3 protein: CARTEEGTNEKLFF. The CDR3 bases are TGCGCCAGAACAGAAGAGGGGACTAATGAAAAACTGTTTTTT. The chain uses TRBV10-1 and TRBJ1-4, with a possible D match to TRBD1 (5 bases). This CDR3 spans 14 amino acids. The germline gives CDR1 WNHNN, CDR2 SYGVQD (reference sequence). Trimming stripped 9 bases from V and 2 bases from J, with 13 bases between.

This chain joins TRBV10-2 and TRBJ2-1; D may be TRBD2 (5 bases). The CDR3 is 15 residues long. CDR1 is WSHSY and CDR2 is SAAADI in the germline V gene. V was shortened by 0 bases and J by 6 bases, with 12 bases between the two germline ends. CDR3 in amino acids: CASSESRATSNEQFF. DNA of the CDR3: TGCGCCAGCAGTGAGTCGAGGGCAACCTCCAATGAGCAGTTCTTC.

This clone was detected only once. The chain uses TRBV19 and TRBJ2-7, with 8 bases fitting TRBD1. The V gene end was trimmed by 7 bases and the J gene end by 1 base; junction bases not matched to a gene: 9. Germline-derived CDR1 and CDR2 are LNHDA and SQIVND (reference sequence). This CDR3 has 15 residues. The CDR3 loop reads CASKVSYRGSYEQYF. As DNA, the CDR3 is TGTGCCAGTAAGGTTTCGTACAGGGGGTCCTACGAGCAGTACTTC.

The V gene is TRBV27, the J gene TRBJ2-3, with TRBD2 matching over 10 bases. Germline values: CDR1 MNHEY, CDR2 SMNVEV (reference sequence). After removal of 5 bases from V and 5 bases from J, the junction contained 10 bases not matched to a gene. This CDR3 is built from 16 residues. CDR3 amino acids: CASSPTMTSGLDTQYF. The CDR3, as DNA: TGTGCCAGCAGTCCCACGATGACTAGCGGGCTAGATACGCAGTATTTT.

CDR3 DNA: TGTGCCAGCAGCCCGGGACTAGCGGGAGGTTACGCCACCGGGGAGCTGTTTTTT. This gives the protein CASSPGLAGGYATGELFF. The chain is built from TRBV7-2 and TRBJ2-2; 15 positions match TRBD2. The J segment lost 4 bases and the V segment lost 5 bases, leaving 8 bases of the junction unmatched. The germline gives CDR1 SGHTA, CDR2 FQGNSA. The length of the CDR3 is 18 residues.

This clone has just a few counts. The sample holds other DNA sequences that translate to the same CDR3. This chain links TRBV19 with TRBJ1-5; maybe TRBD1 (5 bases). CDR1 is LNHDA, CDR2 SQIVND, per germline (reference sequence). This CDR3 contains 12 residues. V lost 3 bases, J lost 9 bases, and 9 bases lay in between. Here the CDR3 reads CASSIGGVPQHF. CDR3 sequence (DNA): TGTGCCAGTAGTATCGGGGGAGTGCCCCAGCATTTT.

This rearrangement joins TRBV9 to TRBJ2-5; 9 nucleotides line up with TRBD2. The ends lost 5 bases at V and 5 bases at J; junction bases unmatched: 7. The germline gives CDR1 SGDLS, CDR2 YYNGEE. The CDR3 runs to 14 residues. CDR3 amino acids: CASSGREGQETQYF. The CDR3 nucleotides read TGTGCCAGCAGTGGGCGGGAGGGCCAGGAGACCCAGTACTTC.

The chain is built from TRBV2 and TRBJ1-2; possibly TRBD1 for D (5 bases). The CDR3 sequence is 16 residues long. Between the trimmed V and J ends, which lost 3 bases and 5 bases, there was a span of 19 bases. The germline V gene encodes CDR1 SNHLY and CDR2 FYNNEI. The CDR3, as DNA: TGTGCCAGCAGTGAGGGGGGAAGCGCTGGGGAGTATGGCTACACCTTC. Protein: CASSEGGSAGEYGYTF.

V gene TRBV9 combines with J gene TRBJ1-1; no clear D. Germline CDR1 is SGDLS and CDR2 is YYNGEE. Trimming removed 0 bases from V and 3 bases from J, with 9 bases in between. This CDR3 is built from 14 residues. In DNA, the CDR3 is TGTGCCAGCAGCGTAGGAAGGTTGGACACTGAAGCTTTCTTT. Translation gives CASSVGRLDTEAFF.

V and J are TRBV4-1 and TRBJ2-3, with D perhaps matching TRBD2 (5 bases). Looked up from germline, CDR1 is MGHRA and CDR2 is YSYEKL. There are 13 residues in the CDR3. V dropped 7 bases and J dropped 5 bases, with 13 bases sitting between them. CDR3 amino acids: CASTGPGLDTQYF. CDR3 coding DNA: TGCGCCAGCACCGGCCCGGGGTTAGATACGCAGTATTTT.

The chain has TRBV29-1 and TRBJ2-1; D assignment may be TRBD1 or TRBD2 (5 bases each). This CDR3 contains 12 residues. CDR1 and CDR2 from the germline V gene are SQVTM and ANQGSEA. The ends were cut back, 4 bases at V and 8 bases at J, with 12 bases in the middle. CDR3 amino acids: CSVVWGRDEQFF. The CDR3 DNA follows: TGCAGCGTTGTATGGGGGAGAGATGAGCAGTTCTTC.

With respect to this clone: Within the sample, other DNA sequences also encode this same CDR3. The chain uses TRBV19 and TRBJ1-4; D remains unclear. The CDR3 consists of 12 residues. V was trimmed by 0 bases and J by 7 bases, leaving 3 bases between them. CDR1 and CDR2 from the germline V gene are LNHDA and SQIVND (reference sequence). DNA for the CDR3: TGTGCCAGTAGTATAGAGGGTGAAAAACTGTTTTTT. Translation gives CASSIEGEKLFF.

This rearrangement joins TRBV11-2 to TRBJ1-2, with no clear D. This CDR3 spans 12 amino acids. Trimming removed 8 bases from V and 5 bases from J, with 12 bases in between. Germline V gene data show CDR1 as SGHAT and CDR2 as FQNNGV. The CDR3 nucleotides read TGTGCCAGCCAGAACCCGGGGTATGGCTACACCTTC. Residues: CASQNPGYGYTF.

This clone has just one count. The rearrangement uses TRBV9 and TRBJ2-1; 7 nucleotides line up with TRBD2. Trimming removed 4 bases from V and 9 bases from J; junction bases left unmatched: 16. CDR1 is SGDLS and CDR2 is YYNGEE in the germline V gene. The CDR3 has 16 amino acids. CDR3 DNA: TGTGCCAGCAGCCCCCGGACTAGTAGCGCATTCGGTGAGCAGTTCTTC. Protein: CASSPRTSSAFGEQFF.

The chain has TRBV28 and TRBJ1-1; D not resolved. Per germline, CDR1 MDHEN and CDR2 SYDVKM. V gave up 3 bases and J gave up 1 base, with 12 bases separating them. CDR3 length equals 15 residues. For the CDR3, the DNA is TGTGCCAGCAGTTTTCCCCGGGCAGGGAACACTGAAGCTTTCTTT. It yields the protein CASSFPRAGNTEAFF.

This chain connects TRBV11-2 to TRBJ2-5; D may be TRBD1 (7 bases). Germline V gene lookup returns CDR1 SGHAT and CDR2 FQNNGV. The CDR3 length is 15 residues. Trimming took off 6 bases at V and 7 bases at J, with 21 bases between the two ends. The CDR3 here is CASSKTGVPGVTQYF. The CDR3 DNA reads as TGTGCCAGCAGTAAAACAGGGGTGCCGGGAGTGACCCAGTACTTC. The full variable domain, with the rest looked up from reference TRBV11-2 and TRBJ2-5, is EAGVAQSPRYKIIEKRQSVAFWCNPISGHATLYWYQQILGQGPKLLIQFQNNGVVDDSQLPKDRFSAERLKGVDSTLKIQPAKLEDSAVYLCASSKTGVPGVTQYFGPGTRLLVL.

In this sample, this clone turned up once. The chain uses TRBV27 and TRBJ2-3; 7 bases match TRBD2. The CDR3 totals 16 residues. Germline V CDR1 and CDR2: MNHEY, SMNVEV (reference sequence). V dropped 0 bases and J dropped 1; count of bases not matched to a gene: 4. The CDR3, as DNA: TGTGCCAGCAGTTTATCGGCGGGAGCGGGCACAGATACGCAGTATTTT. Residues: CASSLSAGAGTDTQYF.

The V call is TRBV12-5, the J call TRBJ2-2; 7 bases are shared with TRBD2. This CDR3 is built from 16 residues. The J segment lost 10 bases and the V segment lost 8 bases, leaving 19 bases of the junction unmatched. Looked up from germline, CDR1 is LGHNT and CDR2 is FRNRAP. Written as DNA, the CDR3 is TGTGCTAGTAGCGCGGGAGCCTCGCCCTCTGGGGAGGAGCTGTTTTTT. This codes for CASSAGASPSGEELFF.

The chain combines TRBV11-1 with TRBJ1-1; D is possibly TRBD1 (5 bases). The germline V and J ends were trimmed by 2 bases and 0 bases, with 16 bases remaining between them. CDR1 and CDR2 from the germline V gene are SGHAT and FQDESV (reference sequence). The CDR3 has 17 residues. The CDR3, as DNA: TGTGCCAGCAGCTTAACCGCCTCAGGGACCGTGAACACTGAAGCTTTCTTT. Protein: CASSLTASGTVNTEAFF.

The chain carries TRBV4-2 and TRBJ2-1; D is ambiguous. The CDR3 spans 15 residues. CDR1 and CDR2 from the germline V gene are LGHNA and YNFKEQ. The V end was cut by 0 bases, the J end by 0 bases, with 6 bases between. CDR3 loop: CASSQEVSSYNEQFF. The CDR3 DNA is TGTGCCAGCAGCCAAGAGGTAAGCTCCTACAATGAGCAGTTCTTC.

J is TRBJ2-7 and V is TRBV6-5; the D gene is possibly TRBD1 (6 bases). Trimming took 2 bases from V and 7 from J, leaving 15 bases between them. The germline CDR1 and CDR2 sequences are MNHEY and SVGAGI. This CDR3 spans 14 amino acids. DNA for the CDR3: TGTGCCAGCAGTTACAATCAGGGGACGGAGGAGCAGTACTTC. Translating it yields CASSYNQGTEEQYF.